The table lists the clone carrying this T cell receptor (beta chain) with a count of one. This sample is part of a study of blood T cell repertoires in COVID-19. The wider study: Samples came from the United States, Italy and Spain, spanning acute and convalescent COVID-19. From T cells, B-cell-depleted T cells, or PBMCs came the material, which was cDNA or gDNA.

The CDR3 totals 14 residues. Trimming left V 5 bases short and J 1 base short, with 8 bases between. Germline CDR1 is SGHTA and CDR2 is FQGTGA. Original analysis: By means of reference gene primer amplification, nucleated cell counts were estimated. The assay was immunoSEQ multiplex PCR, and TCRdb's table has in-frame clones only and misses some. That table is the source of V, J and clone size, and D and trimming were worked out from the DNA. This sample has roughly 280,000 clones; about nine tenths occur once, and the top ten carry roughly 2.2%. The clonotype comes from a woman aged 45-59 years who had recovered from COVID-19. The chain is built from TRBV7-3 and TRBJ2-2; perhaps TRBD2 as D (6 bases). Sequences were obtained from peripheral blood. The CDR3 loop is CASSRGENTGELFF. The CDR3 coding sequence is TGTGCCAGCAGCCGCGGGGAGAACACCGGGGAGCTGTTTTTT.